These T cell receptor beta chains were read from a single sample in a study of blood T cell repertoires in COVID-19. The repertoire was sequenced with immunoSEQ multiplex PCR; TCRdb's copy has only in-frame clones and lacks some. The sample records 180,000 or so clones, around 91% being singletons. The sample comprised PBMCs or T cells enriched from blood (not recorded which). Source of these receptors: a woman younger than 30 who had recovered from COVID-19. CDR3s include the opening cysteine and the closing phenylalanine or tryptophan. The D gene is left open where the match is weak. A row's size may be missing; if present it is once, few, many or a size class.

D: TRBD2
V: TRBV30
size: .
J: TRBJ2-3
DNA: TGTGCCTGGAGGCTAGCGGCTAGCACAGATACGCAGTATTTT
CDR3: CAWRLAASTDTQYF

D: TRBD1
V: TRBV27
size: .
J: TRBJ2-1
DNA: TGTGCCAGCAGTTCCCCGGGACAGGGTAACAATGAGCAGTTCTTC
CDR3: CASSSPGQGNNEQFF

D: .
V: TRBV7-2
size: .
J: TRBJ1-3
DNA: TGTGCCAGCAGGCTTGGCGGAGACACCATATATTTT
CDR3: CASRLGGDTIYF

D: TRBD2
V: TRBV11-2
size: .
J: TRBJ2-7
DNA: TGTGCCAGCAGCCCACTAGCGGGACATTTGTACGAGCAGTACTTC
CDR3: CASSPLAGHLYEQYF

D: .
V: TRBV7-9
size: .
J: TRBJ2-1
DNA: TGTGCCAGCAGCCCCGCAGCTGTCGGGTACAATGAGCAGTTCTTC
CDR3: CASSPAAVGYNEQFF

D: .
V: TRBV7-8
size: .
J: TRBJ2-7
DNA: TGTGCCAGCAGCTTAGCGTCGTCTAGCGTCTCTCACGAGCAGTACTTC
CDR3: CASSLASSSVSHEQYF

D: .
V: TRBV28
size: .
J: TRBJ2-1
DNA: TGTGCCAGCAGTCCTCCGGGACTCACCAATGAGCAGTTCTTC
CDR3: CASSPPGLTNEQFF

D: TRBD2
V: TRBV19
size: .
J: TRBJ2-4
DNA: TGTGCCAGTAGGGACCTTAGCGGGAGTTGGGCCAAAAACATTCAGTACTTC
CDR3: CASRDLSGSWAKNIQYF

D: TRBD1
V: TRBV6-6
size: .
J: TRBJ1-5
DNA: TGTGCCAGCAGCCGGGACAGGGGGCAGGGTCAGCCCCAGCATTTT
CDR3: CASSRDRGQGQPQHF

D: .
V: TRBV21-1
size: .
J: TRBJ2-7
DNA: TGTGCCAGCAACCTGGCAGGGGGCGAGCAGTACTTC
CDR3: CASNLAGGEQYF

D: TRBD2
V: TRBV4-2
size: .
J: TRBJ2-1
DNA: TGTGCCAGCAGCCAAGTAGGGACTAGCGGGCCCTACAATGAGCAGTTCTTC
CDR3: CASSQVGTSGPYNEQFF

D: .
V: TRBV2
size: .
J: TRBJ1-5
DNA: TGTGCCAGCAGTGAATGGACAGAGCCCCAGCATTTT
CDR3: CASSEWTEPQHF

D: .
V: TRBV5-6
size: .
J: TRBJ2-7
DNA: TGTGCCAGCAGCTTGGTACGGACTCAAGCCTACGAGCAGTACTTC
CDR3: CASSLVRTQAYEQYF

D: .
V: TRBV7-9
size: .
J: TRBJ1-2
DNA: TGTGCCAGCAGCCGATGGTTTAGAGGCTACACCTTC
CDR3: CASSRWFRGYTF

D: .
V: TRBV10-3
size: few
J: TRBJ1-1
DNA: TGTGCCATCAGTGATCCACTTCTGAACACTGAAGCTTTCTTT
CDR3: CAISDPLLNTEAFF

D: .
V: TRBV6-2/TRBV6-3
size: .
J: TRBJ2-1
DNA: TGTGCCAGCAGTTACTCGGGCCCAAACAATGAGCAGTTCTTC
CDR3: CASSYSGPNNEQFF

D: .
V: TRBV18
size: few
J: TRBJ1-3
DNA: TGTGCCAGCTCCCTCGTCCGGGGGGCAACTGGAAACACCATATATTTT
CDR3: CASSLVRGATGNTIYF

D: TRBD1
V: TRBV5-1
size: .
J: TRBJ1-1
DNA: TGCGCCAGCAGCACCTACAGGGGCACTGAAGCTTTCTTT
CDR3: CASSTYRGTEAFF

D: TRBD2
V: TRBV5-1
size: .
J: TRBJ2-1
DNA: TGCGCCAGCAGCCCGGGACTAGCGGGAGTCAATGAGCAGTTCTTC
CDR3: CASSPGLAGVNEQFF

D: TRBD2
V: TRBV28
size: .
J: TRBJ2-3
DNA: TGTGCCAGCAAAGGAGGCGGGAGCGCCGGCACAGATACGCAGTATTTT
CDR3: CASKGGGSAGTDTQYF

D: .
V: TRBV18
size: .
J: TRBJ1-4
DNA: TGTGCCAGCAAGGGGGCAACTAATGAAAAACTGTTTTTT
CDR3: CASKGATNEKLFF

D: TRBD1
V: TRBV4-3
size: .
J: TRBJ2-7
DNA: TGCGCCAGCAGCCAAGCCGGGGACAGGTACTACGAGCAGTACTTC
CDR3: CASSQAGDRYYEQYF

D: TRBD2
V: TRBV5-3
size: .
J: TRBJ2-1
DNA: TGTGCCAGAAGCTTGAACTGCGGGAGGGTAGGTAATGAGCAGTTCTTC
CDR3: CARSLNCGRVGNEQFF

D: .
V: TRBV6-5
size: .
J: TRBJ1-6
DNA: TGTGCCAGCAGAGCCACAGGGAATAATTCACCCCTCCACTTT
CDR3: CASRATGNNSPLHF

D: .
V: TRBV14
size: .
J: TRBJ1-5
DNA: TGTGCCAGCAGCCAAGGTGGGCTCGGGGGATATCAGCCCCAGCATTTT
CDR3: CASSQGGLGGYQPQHF

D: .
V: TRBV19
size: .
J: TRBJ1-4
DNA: TGTGCCAGTAAATTTTCAGGAGGAACTAATGAAAAACTGTTTTTT
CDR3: CASKFSGGTNEKLFF

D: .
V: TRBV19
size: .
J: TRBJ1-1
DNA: TGTGCCAGTAGTATGTACGGGGGGGGCACTGAAGCTTTCTTT
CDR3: CASSMYGGGTEAFF

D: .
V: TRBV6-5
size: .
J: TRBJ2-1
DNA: TGTGCCAGCAGTTACCTAAGGGGCAATGAGCAGTTCTTC
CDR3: CASSYLRGNEQFF

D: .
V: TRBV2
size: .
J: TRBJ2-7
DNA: TGTGCCAGCAGTGAAGAGCAGGACTACGAGCAGTACTTC
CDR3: CASSEEQDYEQYF

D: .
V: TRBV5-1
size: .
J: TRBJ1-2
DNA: TGCGCCAGCAGCTCCGGGGATCCGATCTATGGCTACACCTTC
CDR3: CASSSGDPIYGYTF

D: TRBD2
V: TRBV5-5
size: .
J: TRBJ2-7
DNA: TGTGCCAGCAGCTTGCGATTAGCGGGAACCTACGAGCAGTACTTC
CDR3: CASSLRLAGTYEQYF

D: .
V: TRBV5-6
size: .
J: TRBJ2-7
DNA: TGTGCCAGCAGCCTGGCGGGCTCCTACGAGCAGTACTTC
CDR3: CASSLAGSYEQYF

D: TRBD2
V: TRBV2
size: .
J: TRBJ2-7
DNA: TGTGCCCCCCGGGAGGAAAATGGGGAGCAGTACTTC
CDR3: CAPREENGEQYF

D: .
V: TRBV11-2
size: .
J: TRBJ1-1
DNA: TGTGCCAGCAGCTTATGGGGCAGGGAGGCTGAAGCTTTCTTT
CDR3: CASSLWGREAEAFF

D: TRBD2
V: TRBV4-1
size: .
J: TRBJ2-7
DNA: TGCGCCAGCAGCCTAGCGGGAGTCCACGAGCAGTACTTC
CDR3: CASSLAGVHEQYF

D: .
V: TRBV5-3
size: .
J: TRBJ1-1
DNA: TGTGCCAGAAGCGCTCGGAGGGACGTCAACACTGAAGCTTTCTTT
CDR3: CARSARRDVNTEAFF

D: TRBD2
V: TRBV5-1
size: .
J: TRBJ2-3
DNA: TGCGCCAGCAGCCACGGGGGGATCTATACGCAGTATTTT
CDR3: CASSHGGIYTQYF